This T cell receptor (beta chain) was found in a study of T cell responses to AZD1222 COVID-19 vaccine. Profiled with immunoSEQ multiplex PCR; TCRdb holds only in-frame clones, not every one. The sample has approximately 150,000 clones; around 93% are singletons. CDR3 length equals 19 residues. V lost 4 bases, J lost 1 base, and 7 bases stayed unmatched. Germline values: CDR1 MRHNA, CDR2 SNTAGT. This chain joins TRBV6-4 and TRBJ2-1; 16 positions agree with TRBD2. The sample here was peripheral blood, taken on day 0 of AZD1222 vaccination. The sequence came from an adult in good health. CDR3 nucleotides: TGTGCCAGCAGTGCCGGGACTAGCGGGAGGGCCGGGTCCTACAATGAGCAGTTCTTC. As protein: CASSAGTSGRAGSYNEQFF.